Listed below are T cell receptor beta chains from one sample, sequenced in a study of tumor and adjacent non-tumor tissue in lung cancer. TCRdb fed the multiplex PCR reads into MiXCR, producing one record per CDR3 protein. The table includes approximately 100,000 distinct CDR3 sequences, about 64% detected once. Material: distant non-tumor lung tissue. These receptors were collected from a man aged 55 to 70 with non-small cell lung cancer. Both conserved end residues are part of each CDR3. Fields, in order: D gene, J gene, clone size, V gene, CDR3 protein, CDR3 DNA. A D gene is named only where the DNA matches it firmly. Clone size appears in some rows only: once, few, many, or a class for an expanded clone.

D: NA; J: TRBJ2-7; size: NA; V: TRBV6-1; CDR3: CATSESGGRYEQYF; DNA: TGTGCCACCAGTGAATCCGGGGGCCGCTACGAGCAGTACTTC
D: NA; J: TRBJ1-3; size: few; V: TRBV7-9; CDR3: CASSLDSGNTIYF; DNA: TGTGCCAGCAGCTTAGATTCTGGAAACACCATATATTTT
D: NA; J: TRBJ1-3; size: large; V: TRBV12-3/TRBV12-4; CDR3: CASTVRGNTIYF; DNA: TGTGCCAGCACCGTACGTGGAAACACCATATATTTT
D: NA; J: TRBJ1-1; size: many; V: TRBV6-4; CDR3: CASSWDLGTEAFF; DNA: TGTGCCAGCAGTTGGGATTTGGGCACTGAAGCTTTCTTT
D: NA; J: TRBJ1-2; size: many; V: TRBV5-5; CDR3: CASSLGAGAGYTF; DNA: TGTGCCAGCAGCTTGGGGGCGGGGGCCGGCTACACCTTC
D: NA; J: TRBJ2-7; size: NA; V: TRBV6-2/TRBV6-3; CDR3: CDSSYAVGGSMTYEQYF; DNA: TGTGACAGCAGTTACGCGGTCGGGGGCTCGATGACCTACGAGCAGTACTTC
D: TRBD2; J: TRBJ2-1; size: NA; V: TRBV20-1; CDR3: CSPSALAVGNEQFF; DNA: TGCAGTCCTAGTGCCCTAGCGGTTGGCAATGAGCAGTTCTTC
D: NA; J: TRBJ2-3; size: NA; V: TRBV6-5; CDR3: CASSYSFARDGDTQDF; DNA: TGTGCCAGCAGTTACTCGTTCGCTAGAGACGGAGATACGCAGGATTTT
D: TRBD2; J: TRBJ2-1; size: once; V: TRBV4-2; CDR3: CASGLVQRSGCQDEQFF; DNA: TGTGCCAGCGGCCTAGTTCAGCGTAGCGGGTGTCAGGATGAGCAGTTCTTC
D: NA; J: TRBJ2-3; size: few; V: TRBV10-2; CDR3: CAGREPTDAQYF; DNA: TGCGCCGGCAGGGAACCCACAGACGCGCAGTATTTT
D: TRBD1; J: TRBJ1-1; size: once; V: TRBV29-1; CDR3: CSVAGTGVLEAFF; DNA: TGCAGCGTGGCCGGGACAGGGGTCTTAGAAGCCTTCTTT
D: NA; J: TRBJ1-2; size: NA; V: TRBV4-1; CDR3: CTSSQDLTTNYGYTF; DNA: TGCACCAGCAGCCAAGACCTGACAACTAACTATGGCTACACCTTT
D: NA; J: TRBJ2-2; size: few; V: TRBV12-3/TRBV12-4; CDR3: CASSFGVFGELVF; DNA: TGTGCCAGCAGCTTTGGGGTATTTGGGGAGCTGGTTTTT
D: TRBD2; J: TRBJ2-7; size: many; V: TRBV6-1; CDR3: CATRGTTFYEQYF; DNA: TGTGCCACCCGCGGGACTACCTTTTACGAGCAGTACTTC
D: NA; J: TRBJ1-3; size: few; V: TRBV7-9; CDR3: CASSIGVSGNTIYF; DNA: TGTGCCAGCAGCATCGGGGTGTCCGGAAACACCATATATTTT
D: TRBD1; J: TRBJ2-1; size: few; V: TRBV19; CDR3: CASSIAGQANNEQFF; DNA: TGTGCCAGTAGTATAGCGGGACAGGCCAACAATGAGCAGTTCTTC
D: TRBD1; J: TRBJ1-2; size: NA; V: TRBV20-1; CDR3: CSARTWDRVGYTF; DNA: TGCAGTGCTAGAACTTGGGACAGGGTTGGCTACACCTTC
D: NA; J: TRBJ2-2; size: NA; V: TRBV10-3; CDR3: CAISADMANTGELSF; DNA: TGTGCCATCAGTGCGGACATGGCGAACACCGGGGAGCTGTCTTTT
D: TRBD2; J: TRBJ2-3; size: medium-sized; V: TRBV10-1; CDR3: CASSDYAGGTDTQYF; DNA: TGCGCCAGCAGTGACTACGCGGGGGGGACAGATACGCAGTATTTT
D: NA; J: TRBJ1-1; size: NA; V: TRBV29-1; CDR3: CRVRQVLANTETFF; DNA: TGCAGGGTCCGACAGGTTCTTGCGAACACTGAAACTTTCTTT
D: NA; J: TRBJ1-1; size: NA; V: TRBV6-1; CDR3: CAGRVRAGLRTEAFF; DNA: TGTGCCGGCCGCGTAAGGGCGGGATTACGCACTGAAGCTTTCTTT
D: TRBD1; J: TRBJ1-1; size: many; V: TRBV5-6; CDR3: CASTQGDRGVWSEAFF; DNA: TGTGCCAGCACCCAGGGGGACAGGGGTGTGTGGTCTGAAGCTTTCTTT